This entry concerns a single TCR beta chain. What it binds is not known. This sample stems from a study of shared clonotypes between healthy human individuals. Study results and caveats: Only blood underwent sampling, and tissue repertoires likely differ. Among the subsets, naive ones generally showed larger estimated richness than memory ones.

Every contributor of samples was a Caucasian grown-up residing in Nashville, Tennessee. It was into CD45RA+ naive and CD45RA-negative memory subsets that the CD4+ cells were split. The V gene lost 1 base and the J gene lost 5 bases, with 11 bases spanning the gap. Germline V gene sequence: CDR1 MNHNY, CDR2 SVGAGI (reference sequence). CDR3 length: 14 residues. Some clones are missing from TCRdb's copy, which holds only in-frame ones; the method was immunoSEQ multiplex PCR. The sample carries 600,000 to 700,000 clones, around 78% recorded once. The receptor comes from a woman younger than 45 in good health. The V gene is TRBV6-6, the J gene TRBJ2-5; D gene uncertain. The sample comprised memory CD4+ T cells sorted from blood. Specified subset: CD45RA-negative fraction. CDR3 loop: CASSYWVDGETQYF. In nucleotides, the CDR3 is TGTGCCAGCAGTTACTGGGTGGATGGGGAGACCCAGTACTTC.